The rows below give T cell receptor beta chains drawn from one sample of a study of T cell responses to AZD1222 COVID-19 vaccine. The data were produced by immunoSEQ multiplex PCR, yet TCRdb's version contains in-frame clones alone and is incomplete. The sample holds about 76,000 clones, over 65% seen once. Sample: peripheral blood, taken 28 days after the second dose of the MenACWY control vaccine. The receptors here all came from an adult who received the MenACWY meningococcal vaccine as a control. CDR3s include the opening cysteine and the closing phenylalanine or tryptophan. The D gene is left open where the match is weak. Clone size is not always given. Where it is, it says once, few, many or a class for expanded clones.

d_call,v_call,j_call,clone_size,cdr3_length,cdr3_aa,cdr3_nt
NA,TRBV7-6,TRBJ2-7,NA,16,CASSLAAGYSVHEQYF,TGTGCCAGCAGCCTAGCAGCTGGCTACTCCGTACACGAGCAGTACTTC
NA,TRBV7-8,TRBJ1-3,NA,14,CASAPGGAGNTIYF,TGTGCCAGCGCCCCTGGGGGGGCTGGAAACACCATATATTTT
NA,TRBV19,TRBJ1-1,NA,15,CASSRNSDLNTEAFF,TGTGCCAGTAGTCGAAATTCGGACCTGAACACTGAAGCTTTCTTT
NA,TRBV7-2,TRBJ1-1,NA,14,CASSLAAGNTEAFF,TGTGCCAGCAGCTTAGCGGCCGGGAACACTGAAGCTTTCTTT
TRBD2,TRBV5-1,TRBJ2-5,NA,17,CASSPGSSGSMVKTQYF,TGCGCCAGCAGCCCGGGGTCTAGCGGGTCGATGGTAAAGACCCAGTACTTC
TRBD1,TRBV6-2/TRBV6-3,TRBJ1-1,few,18,CASSNFYPRTGGVTEAFF,TGTGCCAGCAGTAACTTTTATCCACGGACAGGGGGTGTTACTGAAGCTTTCTTT
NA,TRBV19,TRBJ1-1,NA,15,CASSIGLGVGTEAFF,TGTGCCAGTAGTATCGGATTGGGGGTTGGCACTGAAGCTTTCTTT
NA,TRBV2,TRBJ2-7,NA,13,CASSEEPWAEQYF,TGTGCCAGCAGTGAAGAACCTTGGGCCGAGCAGTACTTC
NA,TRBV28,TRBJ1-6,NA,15,CASSLVSSYNSPLHF,TGTGCCAGCAGTTTGGTGAGCTCCTATAATTCACCCCTCCACTTT
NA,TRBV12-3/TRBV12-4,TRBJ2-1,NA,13,CASASGSHNEQFF,TGTGCCAGCGCAAGCGGCAGCCACAATGAGCAGTTCTTC
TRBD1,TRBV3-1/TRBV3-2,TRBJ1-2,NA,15,CASSPLGTEIYGYTF,TGTGCCAGCAGCCCTTTGGGGACAGAGATTTATGGCTACACCTTC
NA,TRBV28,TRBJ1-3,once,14,CASSFVTPGNTIYF,TGTGCCAGCAGTTTCGTAACCCCTGGAAACACCATATATTTT
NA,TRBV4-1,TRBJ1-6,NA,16,CASSQSIWTDNSPLHF,TGCGCCAGCAGCCAATCCATTTGGACAGATAATTCACCCCTCCACTTT
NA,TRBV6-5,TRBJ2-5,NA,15,CASTPRRGRAETQYF,TGTGCCAGCACTCCCAGACGGGGGCGCGCTGAGACCCAGTACTTC
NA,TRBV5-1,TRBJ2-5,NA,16,CASSPGAPPTQETQYF,TGCGCCAGCAGCCCCGGGGCCCCGCCTACCCAAGAGACCCAGTACTTC
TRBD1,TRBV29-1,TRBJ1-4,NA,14,CSVHETGGSEKLFF,TGCAGCGTTCACGAGACAGGGGGCTCTGAAAAACTGTTTTTT
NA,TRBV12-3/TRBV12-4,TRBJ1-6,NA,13,CASSRDVYSPLHF,TGTGCCAGCAGCAGGGACGTCTATTCACCCCTCCACTTT
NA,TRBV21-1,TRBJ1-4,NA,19,CASSKDRGRPPATNEKLFF,TGTGCCAGCAGCAAAGATAGGGGGAGGCCCCCAGCAACTAATGAAAAACTGTTTTTT
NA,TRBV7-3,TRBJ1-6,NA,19,CATNRACWSDPILHSPLHF,TGTGCCACCAACCGGGCATGTTGGTCCGACCCTATTCTTCATTCACCCCTCCACTTT
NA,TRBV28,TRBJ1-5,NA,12,CASRTQGQPQHF,TGTGCCAGCAGGACACAGGGACAGCCCCAGCATTTT
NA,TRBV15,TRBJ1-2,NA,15,CATSRDQGQSYGYTF,TGTGCCACCAGCAGAGATCAGGGGCAGAGCTATGGCTACACCTTC
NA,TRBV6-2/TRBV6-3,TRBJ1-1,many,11,CASSRGTEAFF,TGTGCCAGCAGTCGGGGGACTGAAGCTTTCTTT
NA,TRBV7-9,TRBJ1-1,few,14,CASSLSAQNTEAFF,TGTGCCAGCAGCCTCTCCGCCCAGAACACTGAAGCTTTCTTT
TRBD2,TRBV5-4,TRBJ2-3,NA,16,CASSLGLAGVSDTQYF,TGTGCCAGCAGCCTGGGACTAGCGGGAGTAAGCGATACGCAGTATTTT
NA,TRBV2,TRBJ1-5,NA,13,CASSGDSNQPQHF,TGTGCCAGCAGTGGAGACAGCAATCAGCCCCAGCATTTT
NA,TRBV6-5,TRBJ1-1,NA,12,CASSGRNTEAFF,TGTGCCAGCTCTGGGCGGAACACTGAAGCTTTCTTT
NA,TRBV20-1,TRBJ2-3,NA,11,CSSRAPDTQYF,TGCAGTTCCAGAGCCCCAGATACGCAGTATTTT
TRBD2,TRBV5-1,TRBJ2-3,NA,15,CASSLGLGGTDTQYF,TGCGCCAGCAGCCTGGGACTAGGGGGGACAGATACGCAGTATTTT
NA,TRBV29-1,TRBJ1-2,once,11,CSVGDTDGYTF,TGCAGCGTTGGAGACACTGATGGCTACACCTTC